The 25 T cell receptor beta chains reported below all come from one sample, sequenced in a study of blood T cell repertoires in COVID-19. Measured with immunoSEQ multiplex PCR; TCRdb has only the in-frame clones, and not every one. The sample shows 240,000 or so clones, around 90% of them seen only once. Source material: peripheral blood. The receptors originated from a man aged 60 to 69 who had recovered from COVID-19.

CDR3 sequence reads: CATSDLVGASTDTQYF. The CDR3 DNA sequence: TGTGCCACCAGTGATTTGGTGGGGGCTAGCACAGATACGCAGTATTTT. This chain links TRBV24-1 with TRBJ2-3, with a possible D match to TRBD1 (6 bases). The CDR3 contains 16 residues. Germline V gene lookup returns CDR1 KGHDR and CDR2 SFDVKD. The V end lost 0 bases, the J end lost 0 bases, and 9 bases lay between the germline ends.

The chain is built from TRBV5-1 and TRBJ1-5, with 8 nucleotides matching TRBD1. V shed 4 bases, J shed 2 bases, and the junction held 2 bases outside the gene matches. The CDR3 extends over 14 amino acids. From germline, CDR1 is SGHRS and CDR2 YFSETQ. CDR3 DNA sequence: TGCGCCAGCAGCGTGACAGGGGGCAATCAGCCCCAGCATTTT. Translated: CASSVTGGNQPQHF.

V gene TRBV27 combines with J gene TRBJ1-2, with 7 bases matching TRBD1. After removal of 5 bases from V and 4 bases from J, the junction contained 4 bases not matched to a gene. The length of the CDR3 is 13 residues. The V gene's germline CDR1 is MNHEY and CDR2 SMNVEV (reference sequence). The CDR3 region has the DNA TGTGCCAGCAGTAACAGGGGAGGCTATGGCTACACCTTC. It is translated as CASSNRGGYGYTF.

The rearrangement joins TRBV2 to TRBJ1-5; 7 bases match TRBD1. J lost 8 bases, V lost 7 bases, and 5 bases had no gene match. Germline V gives CDR1 SNHLY, CDR2 FYNNEI. The CDR3 has 12 amino acids. CDR3 sequence: CASTRQGEPQHF. The CDR3 DNA is TGTGCCAGCACCAGACAGGGAGAGCCCCAGCATTTT.

DNA of the CDR3: TGTGCCAGCAGCCAACAATGGACAGGCCCCACAGATACGCAGTATTTT. Amino acid sequence: CASSQQWTGPTDTQYF. This chain connects TRBV3-1 (or the pseudogene TRBV3-2) to TRBJ2-3, with 7 bases matching TRBD1. There are 16 residues in the CDR3. Germline V gives CDR1 LGHDT, CDR2 YNNKEL (reference sequence). V was pared by 2 bases and J by 2 bases, with 7 bases of the junction left unmatched.

The rearrangement joins TRBV19 to TRBJ2-5; 7 bases line up with TRBD1. The CDR3 is made up of 14 amino acids. With 5 bases clipped from V and 1 base from J, the junction kept 4 bases outside the gene matches. Per the germline V gene, CDR1 is LNHDA and CDR2 is SQIVND (reference sequence). The CDR3 loop reads CASSPHRGQETQYF. The CDR3 coding sequence is TGTGCCAGTAGTCCCCACAGGGGCCAAGAGACCCAGTACTTC.

The rearrangement links TRBV5-4 to TRBJ1-6; a possible D gene is TRBD1 (5 bases). The germline V gene encodes CDR1 SGHNT and CDR2 YYREEE (reference sequence). The V gene lost 5 bases and the J gene lost 3 bases, with 12 bases spanning the gap. The CDR3 loop spans 15 amino acids. CDR3 amino acids: CASSRDSLYNSPLHF. CDR3 in DNA: TGTGCCAGCAGTCGTGACAGCCTCTATAATTCACCCCTCCACTTT.

This clone occurred a few times. The rearrangement links TRBV6-5 to TRBJ2-6, with a tentative D call TRBD2 (5 bases). The CDR3 runs to 15 residues. Trimming cost V 7 bases and J 4 bases, with 14 bases left between them. Looked up from germline, CDR1 is MNHEY and CDR2 is SVGAGI. CDR3 residues: CASTLWRSGANVLTF. The CDR3 DNA is TGTGCCAGCACCCTGTGGAGGTCCGGGGCCAACGTCCTGACTTTC.

The chain employs TRBV27 and TRBJ2-1; perhaps TRBD2 as D (5 bases). Trimming left V 6 bases short and J 4 bases short, with 13 bases between. The CDR3 is made up of 14 amino acids. CDR1 and CDR2 (germline): MNHEY, SMNVEV (reference sequence). CDR3 protein: CASSLKPGYNEQFF. As DNA, the CDR3 is TGTGCCAGCAGCTTAAAGCCGGGGTACAATGAGCAGTTCTTC.

The chain couples TRBV27 to TRBJ1-1; D not resolved. Trimming took 1 base from V and 5 from J, leaving 14 bases between them. CDR1 MNHEY and CDR2 SMNVEV come from the germline V gene (reference sequence). This CDR3 contains 15 residues. CDR3 bases: TGTGCCAGCAGTTTATTAGGAGTTGTTAAGACTGAAGCTTTCTTT. Translating gives CASSLLGVVKTEAFF.

The CDR3 here is CASSRKGGWENIQYF. The CDR3 nucleotides read TGTGCCAGTAGTAGGAAAGGGGGCTGGGAAAACATTCAGTACTTC. This sequence joins TRBV19 and TRBJ2-4; TRBD1 matches at 7 bases. After removal of 4 bases from V and 5 bases from J, the junction contained 8 bases not matched to a gene. This CDR3 region has 15 residues. Germline loops: CDR1 LNHDA, CDR2 SQIVND (reference sequence). The variable domain in full, with the rest retrieved from reference TRBV19 and TRBJ2-4, is DGGITQSPKYLFRKEGQNVTLSCEQNLNHDAMYWYRQDPGQGLRLIYYSQIVNDFQKGDIAEGYSVSREKKESFPLTVTSAQKNPTAFYLCASSRKGGWENIQYFGAGTRLSVL.

This chain uses TRBV13 with TRBJ1-2; D gene uncertain. The germline V and J ends were trimmed by 8 bases and 3 bases, with 10 bases remaining between them. Germline CDR1 reads PRHDT; CDR2 reads FYEKMQ (reference sequence). The CDR3 consists of 12 residues. This chain's CDR3 is CASSSGYYGYTF. The CDR3 DNA sequence: TGTGCCAGCTCCTCGGGGTACTATGGCTACACCTTC.

This chain connects TRBV19 to TRBJ2-3; possibly TRBD2 for D (6 bases). The CDR3 is 16 amino acids. The V and J ends lost 5 bases and 3 bases respectively, with 18 bases between them. Germline CDR1 LNHDA, CDR2 SQIVND (reference sequence). CDR3 DNA sequence: TGTGCCAGTAGTTCGCCTCCGGGACTCACGACAGATACGCAGTATTTT. This sequence encodes CASSSPPGLTTDTQYF.

This clone was picked up a small number of times. This chain links TRBV10-2 with TRBJ2-4; no firm D call. Trimming cost V 3 bases and J 1 base, with 4 bases left between them. Germline V gene sequence: CDR1 WSHSY, CDR2 SAAADI. The CDR3 has 13 residues. The CDR3 DNA is TGCGCCAGCAGTGACATCGCCAAAAACATTCAGTACTTC. Its translation is CASSDIAKNIQYF.

The chain couples TRBV14 to TRBJ1-4, with D hard to call. The CDR3 length is 16 residues. The V end was cut by 1 base, the J end by 4 bases, with 13 bases between. Per germline, CDR1 SGHDN and CDR2 FVKESK. The CDR3 is CASSQGAAVHNEKLFF. The CDR3 nucleotides read TGTGCCAGCAGCCAAGGGGCCGCAGTGCATAATGAAAAACTGTTTTTT.

V is TRBV18 and J is TRBJ1-1; 9 positions match TRBD1. CDR1 is KGHSH, CDR2 LQKENI, per germline. V gave up 6 bases and J gave up 8 bases; unmatched junction bases: 7. The CDR3 runs to 13 residues. In DNA, the CDR3 is TGTGCCAGCTCTCCGGGACAGGGAAAAGAAGCTTTCTTT. Protein: CASSPGQGKEAFF.

V and J are TRBV18 and TRBJ1-3, with D perhaps TRBD1 (6 bases). There are 13 residues in the CDR3. CDR1 is KGHSH and CDR2 is LQKENI in the germline V gene. Trimming stripped 10 bases from V and 1 base from J, with 11 bases between. DNA of the CDR3: TGTGCCACCGGGACATCATCTGGAAACACCATATATTTT. Its translation is CATGTSSGNTIYF.

This chain uses TRBV5-1 with TRBJ2-2; the match to TRBD1 covers 9 bases. V trimming: 2 bases; J trimming: 4 bases; junction bases outside the gene matches: 9. Germline V gene sequence: CDR1 SGHRS, CDR2 YFSETQ. The CDR3 consists of 17 residues. The CDR3 DNA sequence: TGCGCCAGCAGCTTAATCGGACAGGGGCGCGGCACCGGGGAGCTGTTTTTT. Its translation: CASSLIGQGRGTGELFF.

This chain links TRBV2 with TRBJ1-6; 9 nucleotides agree with TRBD1. This CDR3 spans 16 amino acids. Germline V gene lookup returns CDR1 SNHLY and CDR2 FYNNEI. Trimming cost V 6 bases and J 8 bases; bases outside gene matches: 11. Here the CDR3 reads CASRTGGSISDSPLHF. The CDR3 DNA is TGTGCCAGCAGGACAGGGGGGTCGATCAGCGATTCACCCCTCCACTTT. The full variable domain, completed using reference TRBV2 and TRBJ1-6, is EPEVTQTPSHQVTQMGQEVILRCVPISNHLYFYWYRQILGQKVEFLVSFYNNEISEKSEIFDDQFSVERPDGSNFTLKIRSTKLEDSAMYFCASRTGGSISDSPLHFGNGTRLTVT.

The chain is built from TRBV7-6 and TRBJ1-5; 8 bases line up with TRBD1. CDR1 is SGHVS, CDR2 FNYEAQ, per germline. The V segment lost 1 base and the J segment 6 bases; nucleotides outside the gene matches: 5. There are 15 residues in the CDR3. In DNA form, the CDR3 reads TGTGCCAGCAGCTTAGTACAGGGGGAGTCTCAGCCCCAGCATTTT. This encodes CASSLVQGESQPQHF.

V and J are TRBV6-5 and TRBJ1-1; tentatively, D is TRBD1 (6 bases). This CDR3 is built from 14 residues. CDR1 and CDR2 from the germline V gene are MNHEY and SVGAGI. V lost 8 bases and J 2 bases, leaving 15 bases between the germline ends. The DNA of the CDR3 is TGTGCCAGCCAGAGGACAGCGATTAACACTGAAGCTTTCTTT. It codes for CASQRTAINTEAFF.

This clone was seen only once. This rearrangement joins TRBV6-5 to TRBJ1-5; the match to TRBD1 covers 7 bases. The CDR3 has 15 residues. Trimming took 6 bases from V and 5 from J; bases not matched to a gene: 10. Per germline, CDR1 MNHEY and CDR2 SVGAGI. CDR3: CASRRYRGGDQPQHF. The CDR3 bases are TGTGCCAGCAGAAGATACAGGGGTGGGGATCAGCCCCAGCATTTT.

The sample holds a few counts of this clone. V is TRBV7-9 and J is TRBJ2-4; TRBD1 might be the D (5 bases). The length of the CDR3 is 16 residues. CDR1 is SEHNR and CDR2 is FQNEAQ in the germline V gene (reference sequence). Trimming pared 5 bases from V and 5 bases from J, leaving 19 bases between. The CDR3 coding sequence is TGTGCCAGCAGCCATTCACTGACAGCCCTACAAAACATTCAGTACTTC. As protein: CASSHSLTALQNIQYF.

This clone was seen just once. The V and J genes are TRBV5-8 and TRBJ1-5, with D possibly being TRBD1 (5 bases). CDR1 and CDR2 from the germline V gene are SGHTS and YDEGEE. Trimming took off 0 bases at V and 0 bases at J, with 13 bases between the two ends. This CDR3 region has 17 residues. The CDR3 protein is CASSLGTGLHSNQPQHF. CDR3 in DNA: TGTGCCAGCAGCTTGGGGACGGGACTCCATAGCAATCAGCCCCAGCATTTT.

The V gene is TRBV6-5, the J gene TRBJ1-4; the match to TRBD1 covers 7 bases. V shed 7 bases, J shed 12 bases, and the junction held 14 bases outside the gene matches. Germline lookup yields CDR1 MNHEY and CDR2 SVGAGI. This CDR3 spans 14 amino acids. CDR3 sequence reads: CASKSRTGWGELFF. The CDR3 region has the DNA TGTGCCAGCAAGAGCAGGACAGGCTGGGGGGAACTGTTTTTT.